This is a list of T cell receptor beta chains from one sample in a study of blood T cell repertoires in COVID-19. This table comes from immunoSEQ multiplex PCR, and its TCRdb copy is limited to in-frame clones, with some not included. The table records about 350,000 clones, around 87% of them present only once. Sequencing was done on a sample of PBMCs or T cells enriched from blood (not recorded which). These receptors all come from a woman in her 30s who had recovered from COVID-19. Each CDR3 is given with its conserved first and last residue. Each record gives: D gene, J gene, V gene, clone size, CDR3 DNA, CDR3 protein. The D gene is left open where the match is weak. The listing skips clone size in some rows; elsewhere it reads once, few, many or a size class.

TRBD1 | TRBJ1-2 | TRBV5-4 | - | TGTGCCAGCAGCGCGACAGGGGGCAGGGGCTACACCTTC | CASSATGGRGYTF
- | TRBJ2-7 | TRBV19 | - | TGTGCCAGTAGTGAGGGTTGGACCTACGAGCAGTACTTC | CASSEGWTYEQYF
- | TRBJ1-5 | TRBV19 | - | TGTGCCAGTAGTATCCGACAGGCAGGTCAGCCCCAGCATTTT | CASSIRQAGQPQHF
TRBD2 | TRBJ2-5 | TRBV19 | - | TGTGCCAGTAGCCCTACTAGCGGGGTAAGGGAGACCCAGTACTTC | CASSPTSGVRETQYF
TRBD1 | TRBJ2-3 | TRBV10-2 | - | TGCGCCAGCAGTGAGCCCCTAATTTTAGGGGGCCGGGGCACAGATACGCAGTATTTT | CASSEPLILGGRGTDTQYF
- | TRBJ2-3 | TRBV9 | - | TGTGCCAGCAGCGAGGGTCAGGGGACAGATACGCAGTATTTT | CASSEGQGTDTQYF
- | TRBJ1-6 | TRBV4-1 | - | TGCGCCAGCAGCCAAGCCCCAGGTGGGTCCCCGGTTGAACCCCTCCACTTT | CASSQAPGGSPVEPLHF
- | TRBJ2-5 | TRBV6-5 | - | TGTGCCAGCAGGCCGACAGGCGGGCTAGAGACCCAGTACTTC | CASRPTGGLETQYF
- | TRBJ2-1 | TRBV2 | - | TGTGCCAGCTCCGGCGGTGCGCAATACAATGAGCAGTTCTTC | CASSGGAQYNEQFF
- | TRBJ2-3 | TRBV15 | - | TGTGCCACCAGCCAAGTTAGAGGGGGGGCCTTAGATACGCAGTATTTT | CATSQVRGGALDTQYF
- | TRBJ1-4 | TRBV28 | - | TGTGCCAGCAGTTCAACAGGTTTGAGTCATGAAAAACTGTTTTTT | CASSSTGLSHEKLFF
- | TRBJ1-2 | TRBV21-1 | - | TGTGCCACCGGATTCGAATATTCCGGGACAGTCCTCTATGGCTACACCTTC | CATGFEYSGTVLYGYTF
TRBD1 | TRBJ2-5 | TRBV10-3 | - | TGTGCCATCAGTGACTCCGACAGGGAAGAGACCCAGTACTTC | CAISDSDREETQYF
- | TRBJ1-1 | TRBV5-5 | once | TGTGCCAGCAGCTTGCGCGACAGCCGCACTGAAGCTTTCTTT | CASSLRDSRTEAFF
- | TRBJ1-1 | TRBV2 | - | TGTGCCAGCAGAGTGGCGGGGGGCACTGAAGCTTTCTTT | CASRVAGGTEAFF
TRBD1 | TRBJ1-2 | TRBV6-5 | - | TGTGCCAGCAGTCGCCCTGGACAGGATTTAGGTGGCTACACCTTC | CASSRPGQDLGGYTF
TRBD2 | TRBJ2-7 | TRBV15 | - | TGTGCCACCAGCAGAGGGGGCGGGGGTTCCTACGAGCAGTACTTC | CATSRGGGGSYEQYF
- | TRBJ2-4 | TRBV7-9 | - | TGTGCCAGCAGCTTAATCACTACTCGTGACATTCAGTACTTC | CASSLITTRDIQYF
TRBD1 | TRBJ1-5 | TRBV10-3 | - | TGTGCCACAGCCCTGGACAGGGAGGGCAATCAGCCCCAGCATTTT | CATALDREGNQPQHF
- | TRBJ1-2 | TRBV30 | - | TGTGCCTGGAGCGGACGAGGGGGGGGCTACTATGGCTACACCTTC | CAWSGRGGGYYGYTF
TRBD1 | TRBJ1-2 | TRBV28 | few | TGTGCCAGCAGTGCCCCCTTTAGACAGGGGAATCGCCCGACTGCCTTC | CASSAPFRQGNRPTAF
TRBD1 | TRBJ1-4 | TRBV28 | - | TGTGCCAGCCACACAGGGGGGGGTGAAAAACTGTTTTTT | CASHTGGGEKLFF
TRBD2 | TRBJ2-3 | TRBV10-3 | - | TGTGCCATCAGTGAGTCAGAAGCGGGGGGATCAGATACGCAGTATTTT | CAISESEAGGSDTQYF
TRBD1 | TRBJ1-1 | TRBV28 | - | TGTGCCAGCAGTTTTCATCGGACAGGGTCCACTGAAGCTTTCTTT | CASSFHRTGSTEAFF
- | TRBJ1-6 | TRBV28 | - | TGTGCCAGCAGTTTATCAGATTCACCCCTCCACTTT | CASSLSDSPLHF
TRBD1 | TRBJ1-2 | TRBV7-6 | - | TGTGCCAGCAGCTTAGCGACAGGGTCTCATGGCTACACCTTC | CASSLATGSHGYTF
TRBD1 | TRBJ1-2 | TRBV2 | - | TGTGCCAGCAGTTGGGACAGGGCCATAAACTATGGCTACACCTTC | CASSWDRAINYGYTF
- | TRBJ1-2 | TRBV5-1 | - | TGCGCCAGCAGCCCCCGAGGGTGGTCTGGCTACACCTTC | CASSPRGWSGYTF
- | TRBJ1-2 | TRBV3-1/TRBV3-2 | few | TGTGCCAGCAGCCAAGATCTACAGCCAATAGTCTATGGCTACACCTTC | CASSQDLQPIVYGYTF
- | TRBJ1-2 | TRBV7-2 | - | TGTGCCAGCAGCTTCGGAGTACAGGCGAACTATGGCTACACCTTC | CASSFGVQANYGYTF
- | TRBJ1-5 | TRBV27 | once | TGTGCCAGCAGTTCCCCGGGAAATAATCAGCCCCAGCATTTT | CASSSPGNNQPQHF
TRBD2 | TRBJ2-7 | TRBV4-1 | - | TGCGCCAGCAGCCATCTAGCGGGGGGGACCTACGAGCAGTACTTC | CASSHLAGGTYEQYF
- | TRBJ1-4 | TRBV30 | - | TGTGCCTACTCGGACTGGCGGCATGAAAAACTGTTTTTT | CAYSDWRHEKLFF
- | TRBJ2-3 | TRBV9 | - | TGTGCCAGCAGCGTAGTATCGGCGCGGGGTGGTTCCGGTACGCAGTATTTT | CASSVVSARGGSGTQYF
TRBD1 | TRBJ1-6 | TRBV5-1 | - | TGCGCCAGCAGCTCTCGACCGGGACAGGGGGTCTCACCCCTCCACTTT | CASSSRPGQGVSPLHF
TRBD2 | TRBJ2-5 | TRBV27 | - | TGTGCCAGCAGTTTAGGGGGGGGAGAGACCCAGTACTTC | CASSLGGGETQYF
- | TRBJ1-5 | TRBV3-1/TRBV3-2 | - | TGTGCCAGCAGCCGAAAGCCTCCGTTTAGCAATCAGCCCCAGCATTTT | CASSRKPPFSNQPQHF
- | TRBJ1-3 | TRBV28 | - | TGTGCCAGCAGTCGAACTCCCTCTGGAAACACCATATATTTT | CASSRTPSGNTIYF
- | TRBJ1-1 | TRBV6-4 | once | TGTGCCAGCAGTGAAATAACAGTGAACACTGAAGCTTTCTTT | CASSEITVNTEAFF
- | TRBJ2-2 | TRBV2 | once | TGTGCCAGCAGTGCGAACAGGGATTACGGGGAGCTGTTTTTT | CASSANRDYGELFF
- | TRBJ1-5 | TRBV4-2 | - | TGTGCCAGCAGCCAAGATTCGGATCAGCCCCAGCATTTT | CASSQDSDQPQHF
TRBD1 | TRBJ1-6 | TRBV27 | - | TGTGCCAGCAGTACCTGGACAGGGGGCGGATCTTATAATTCACCCCTCCACTTT | CASSTWTGGGSYNSPLHF
TRBD2 | TRBJ2-1 | TRBV9 | - | TGTGCCAGCAGCGTGGGTAGGGCTAGCGGGCCCCGGGACGAGCAGTTCTTC | CASSVGRASGPRDEQFF
- | TRBJ1-1 | TRBV2 | - | TGTGCCAGCGGAACAGGTGAAGCTTTCTTT | CASGTGEAFF
TRBD2 | TRBJ2-7 | TRBV13 | - | TGTGCCAGCAGCCTAAAAGCAGGACTAGTCGAGCAGTACTTC | CASSLKAGLVEQYF